The 21 T cell receptor beta chains in this list originate from one sample, sequenced in a study of shared T cell receptors in the human thymus. Only in-frame clones appear in the TCRdb table, and some are missing; sequencing was by immunoSEQ multiplex PCR. The top ten clones hold roughly 0.01% of a sample with about 730,000 clones, approximately 83% of them seen once. These sequences were also reported in another study, on human thymus T cells.

The sample was thymocytes. These receptor sequences come from a girl under three years old with a congenital heart defect.

This chain joins TRBV10-2 and TRBJ1-3, with D uncertain. This CDR3 has 16 residues. Germline V CDR1 and CDR2: WSHSY, SAAADI. Deletions cut 0 bases from V and 0 bases from J, with 9 bases between. The CDR3 nucleotides are TGCGCCAGCAGTGAGTCGGATAGCAGCTCTGGAAACACCATATATTTT. It specifies CASSESDSSSGNTIYF.

The chain employs TRBV2 and TRBJ2-1, with 12 nucleotides matching TRBD2. The CDR3 contains 20 residues. Germline CDR1 SNHLY, CDR2 FYNNEI. Unmatched junction bases numbered 15, after V lost 6 bases and J lost 0 bases. The DNA of the CDR3 is TGTGCCAGCAGACAGAACCTACGACTAGCGGGGGCCTTCTCCTACAATGAGCAGTTCTTC. This codes for CASRQNLRLAGAFSYNEQFF.

The gene calls are TRBV19 and TRBJ1-1, with 7 nucleotides matching TRBD1. This CDR3 comprises 14 residues. V was clipped by 7 bases and J by 7 bases; unmatched bases: 12. The germline V gene has CDR1 LNHDA and CDR2 SQIVND (reference sequence). The CDR3 here is CASTRQGFRNEAFF. The CDR3 region has the DNA TGTGCCAGTACCCGACAGGGTTTTAGGAATGAAGCTTTCTTT.

The table lists this clone with a few counts. The chain recombines TRBV7-9 with TRBJ1-1; 8 positions agree with TRBD1. Germline assignment: CDR1 SEHNR and CDR2 FQNEAQ (reference sequence). This CDR3 is built from 17 residues. V trimming: 1 base; J trimming: 1 base; junction bases outside the gene matches: 8. CDR3 residues: CASSLEGGTGRNTEAFF. In nucleotides, the CDR3 is TGTGCCAGCAGCTTAGAAGGGGGGACAGGCAGGAACACTGAAGCTTTCTTT.

Here the CDR3 reads CASIGTSRDEQFF. DNA for the CDR3: TGTGCCAGCATCGGGACTAGTCGCGATGAGCAGTTCTTC. The V gene is TRBV7-2, the J gene TRBJ2-1, with 8 nucleotides matching TRBD2. Germline CDR1 is SGHTA and CDR2 is FQGNSA. V trimming: 7 bases; J trimming: 8 bases; junction bases outside the gene matches: 7. The CDR3 consists of 13 residues.

CDR3 nucleotides: TGTGCCAGCAGCAGAGGACAGGGAGGGGGTTCGGACACTGAAGCTTTCTTT. The encoded protein is CASSRGQGGGSDTEAFF. The chain uses TRBV5-6 and TRBJ1-1; 8 bases map to TRBD1. Germline V lookup: CDR1 SGHDT, CDR2 YYEEEE. CDR3 length: 17 amino acids. The trim removed 4 bases at V and 3 bases at J, leaving 14 bases unmatched.

V and J are TRBV7-2 and TRBJ1-1; D is possibly TRBD1 (5 bases). V was shortened by 3 bases and J by 4 bases, with 12 bases between the two germline ends. This CDR3 comprises 14 residues. Germline lookup yields CDR1 SGHTA and CDR2 FQGNSA. The CDR3 nucleotides are TGTGCCAGCAGCTTCGTAAGGGGCGGCACTGAAGCTTTCTTT. It yields the protein CASSFVRGGTEAFF.

This clone was detected a few times. The chain combines TRBV6-5 with TRBJ2-1; 7 bases are a match to TRBD2. Germline V lookup: CDR1 MNHEY, CDR2 SVGAGI. With V trimmed by 8 bases and J by 11 bases, 12 bases remained unmatched. The CDR3 runs to 13 residues. The CDR3 sequence: CASEPGSGGKQFF. In nucleotides, the CDR3 is TGTGCCAGCGAGCCGGGCTCGGGGGGTAAGCAGTTCTTC.

The rearrangement joins TRBV5-6 to TRBJ2-6; D unresolved. Trimming stripped 0 bases from V and 0 bases from J, with 13 bases between. Per the germline V gene, CDR1 is SGHDT and CDR2 is YYEEEE. The CDR3 consists of 18 residues. The CDR3 loop reads CASSLDSPRASGANVLTF. For the CDR3, the DNA is TGTGCCAGCAGCTTGGATTCCCCTCGAGCCTCTGGGGCCAACGTCCTGACTTTC.

Only a few counts were recorded for this clone. The chain couples TRBV5-6 to TRBJ1-2; TRBD1 is a possible D gene (6 bases). Germline CDR1 and CDR2: SGHDT and YYEEEE. CDR3 length: 11 amino acids. V was clipped by 4 bases and J by 13 bases, with 14 bases between them. The CDR3 DNA reads TGTGCCAGCAGCGTTTACAGGGAATGCACCTTC. It yields the protein CASSVYRECTF.

The chain recombines TRBV9 with TRBJ1-2; tentative D call: TRBD1 (6 bases). CDR1 is SGDLS, CDR2 YYNGEE, per germline. Trimming stripped 4 bases from V and 14 bases from J, with 21 bases between. CDR3 size: 13 residues. The CDR3 loop is CASSPPRRGKRTF. CDR3 bases: TGTGCCAGCAGCCCCCCCCGAAGGGGGAAGAGGACCTTC.

A single count supports this clone. V is TRBV7-9 and J is TRBJ1-1; 10 bases match TRBD1. The CDR3 extends over 17 amino acids. Losses at the gene ends were 1 base for V and 2 bases for J; bases not matched to a gene: 7. Per germline, CDR1 SEHNR and CDR2 FQNEAQ (reference sequence). The CDR3, as DNA: TGTGCCAGCAGCTTAGGCCCGAGACAGGGGGCAAACACTGAAGCTTTCTTT. Amino acid sequence: CASSLGPRQGANTEAFF.

The V call is TRBV7-9, the J call TRBJ1-3; a possible D gene is TRBD1 (5 bases). The germline gives CDR1 SEHNR, CDR2 FQNEAQ (reference sequence). Trimming pared 2 bases from V and 4 bases from J, leaving 21 bases between. The CDR3 is 18 amino acids. The DNA for the CDR3 is TGTGCCAGCAGCTTACGTGGGGCCCCAAGAGTTTCGGGAAACACCATATATTTT. Residues: CASSLRGAPRVSGNTIYF. Full variable domain (missing parts from reference TRBV7-9 and TRBJ1-3): DTGVSQNPRHKITKRGQNVTFRCDPISEHNRLYWYRQTLGQGPEFLTYFQNEAQLEKSRLLSDRFSAERPKGSFSTLEIQRTEQGDSAMYLCASSLRGAPRVSGNTIYFGEGSWLTVV.

The V gene is TRBV7-9, the J gene TRBJ1-2; D remains unclear. CDR1 and CDR2 (germline): SEHNR, FQNEAQ (reference sequence). Deletions cut 5 bases from V and 2 bases from J, with 18 bases between. CDR3 length: 16 residues. CDR3 region: CASSPRDDNINYGYTF. The CDR3 DNA follows: TGTGCCAGCAGCCCCCGTGATGACAATATAAACTATGGCTACACCTTC.

The chain employs TRBV10-1 and TRBJ2-1; 10 bases agree with TRBD2. Germline-derived CDR1 and CDR2 are WNHNN and SYGVQD (reference sequence). J lost 1 base, V lost 8 bases, and 8 bases had no gene match. CDR3 length: 16 residues. Written as DNA, the CDR3 is TGCGCCAGCTCTGCTAGCGGGGGAGGGTCCTACAATGAGCAGTTCTTC. Amino acids: CASSASGGGSYNEQFF.

This chain joins TRBV27 and TRBJ2-4; the D gene is possibly TRBD1 (6 bases). Germline assignment: CDR1 MNHEY and CDR2 SMNVEV (reference sequence). There are 14 residues in the CDR3. V dropped 4 bases and J dropped 5 bases, with 12 bases sitting between them. For the CDR3, the DNA is TGTGCCAGCAGTTCCCCGGCAGGGGAAAACATTCAGTACTTC. The encoded protein is CASSSPAGENIQYF.

The rearrangement links TRBV28 to TRBJ2-1, with TRBD2 matching 13 bases. Losses at the gene ends were 5 bases for V and 2 bases for J; bases not matched to a gene: 18. The CDR3 contains 21 residues. Per germline, CDR1 MDHEN and CDR2 SYDVKM. This CDR3 reads CASSPGYLSTSGGAAYNEQFF. The DNA of the CDR3 is TGTGCCAGCAGTCCGGGGTACCTTTCCACTAGCGGGGGGGCAGCCTACAATGAGCAGTTCTTC.

The CDR3 sequence: CASSLLAAYNEQFF. The CDR3 DNA sequence: TGCGCCAGCAGCTTACTAGCGGCCTACAATGAGCAGTTCTTC. The chain is built from TRBV5-1 and TRBJ2-1; 8 bases map to TRBD2. The CDR3 is made up of 14 amino acids. Germline V gene data show CDR1 as SGHRS and CDR2 as YFSETQ. The V segment lost 2 bases and the J segment 2 bases; nucleotides outside the gene matches: 0.

The chain couples TRBV28 to TRBJ2-7; 8 bases are shared with TRBD1. Germline loops: CDR1 MDHEN, CDR2 SYDVKM. The J segment lost 7 bases and the V segment lost 5 bases, leaving 10 bases of the junction unmatched. The CDR3 is 14 residues long. CDR3 sequence (DNA): TGTGCCAGCAGTCAAGGACAGGGCCGGGGAGAGCAGTACTTC. Encoded protein: CASSQGQGRGEQYF. Using reference TRBV28 and TRBJ2-7 for the parts outside the CDR3, the full variable domain is DVKVTQSSRYLVKRTGEKVFLECVQDMDHENMFWYRQDPGLGLRLIYFSYDVKMKEKGDIPEGYSVSREKKERFSLILESASTNQTSMYLCASSQGQGRGEQYFGPGTRLTVT.

The V gene is TRBV6-1, the J gene TRBJ1-2, with D unresolved. Trimming cost V 1 base and J 4 bases, with 25 bases left between them. The length of the CDR3 is 19 residues. The germline gives CDR1 MNHNS, CDR2 SASEGT. CDR3 nucleotide sequence: TGTGCCAGCAGTGAAGATTGGGGAGTCGTGGGCAGGCCGCGCTATGGCTACACCTTC. It is translated as CASSEDWGVVGRPRYGYTF.

The chain couples TRBV25-1 to TRBJ2-2; weak D call: TRBD1 (6 bases). Trimming took 2 bases from V and 9 from J, leaving 19 bases between them. This CDR3 is built from 16 residues. Germline CDR1 is MGHDK and CDR2 is SYGVNS. The DNA for the CDR3 is TGTGCCAGCAGTGAACCGGGACACTACCCCCACCGGGAGCTGTTTTTT. As protein: CASSEPGHYPHRELFF.